This TCR beta chain appears in the sequencing data of a study of long-term antiretroviral therapy in people with HIV. The CDR3 has 15 amino acids. From germline, CDR1 is LGHNA and CDR2 YNFKEQ. Trimming at V came to 7 bases and at J to 5 bases, leaving 9 bases not matched to a gene. Sequencing used immunoSEQ v3.0 at survey level. Using immunoSEQ multiplex PCR, the repertoire was profiled, and TCRdb retains in-frame clones only, with some absent. Of about 33,000 clones listed, more than 60% are singletons. Here the sequenced sample was unsorted PBMCs, taken 2 years after starting antiretroviral therapy. This sequence was found in a woman in her fifties or sixties with HIV. The genes are TRBV4-2 and TRBJ2-1; 9 positions agree with TRBD1. The CDR3 here is CASNTGTGKDNEQFF. CDR3 coding DNA: TGTGCCAGCAATACCGGGACAGGGAAAGACAATGAGCAGTTCTTC.